The following is a T cell receptor (beta chain) sequence with its context. This clone turned up a few times. The target of this receptor is not known. No much larger clone exists at a distance of one base, and base qualities are not known. A single peripheral blood draw of around 100 mL on average was collected from each donor into heparinised tubes. Naive, central memory, regulatory and stem cell-like memory CD4+ T cells were sorted on a BD FACSAria II using a panel including CD45RO, CCR7, CD25, CD127, CD95 and CD27. Purity was above 95% for every sorted population. Right away, PBMCs were isolated by Lymphoprep density gradient centrifugation and were stained directly, with no culture step. So that batch effects would be minimized, each experiment stained and sorted samples in pairs, pairing one healthy donor with one patient. These data originate in a study of beta chain features in type 1 diabetes (dated by TCRdb to the late 2010s). Looking at the study overall: Patients and healthy donors did not differ in mean age, gender distribution, total cell number or subset yield. In the study, TCRB repertoires of sorted circulating CD4+ T cell subsets from recently diagnosed type 1 diabetes patients were compared with those of matched healthy donors. A total of 90 million to 130 million sorted cells were examined across all samples, and a strong correlation was observed between cell number per subset and RNA yield. Whereas all 30 or so donors provided naive and central memory subsets, regulatory and stem cell-like memory subsets were isolated from just 8 patients and roughly 8 healthy donors.

Here is what the overall study found, with its caveats: In all four CD4+ subsets, TCRB CDR3 length was moderately but significantly shorter in type 1 diabetes patients. Naive, central memory and regulatory TCRB repertoires appeared to be more alike among patients than among healthy donors. Patients with type 1 diabetes made fewer insertions and deleted more nucleotides at VDJ recombination sites, implying thymic rearrangement abnormalities. PCR may preferentially amplify shorter templates, but because patient and control samples were amplified and corrected together, any resulting skew would affect both groups equally. Because cDNA was sequenced instead of genomic DNA, activated cells with high expression could be over-represented, although the groups did not differ in activation or CD3 levels. Because small numbers of individuals were included in the HLA sub-analyses, any influence of HLA type on TCRB rearrangement was left unresolved.

The germline V gene provides CDR1 SGHVS and CDR2 FNYEAQ. The CDR3 sequence holds 15 residues, the cysteine and phenylalanine included. Just the 45-base CDR3 DNA is kept, in frame starting at base 1. V is shortened by 5 bases, J by 8 bases, and the region joining them spans 19 bases. The High Capacity cDNA Reverse Transcription Kit was used to reverse transcribe all of the isolated RNA, meaning that expressed TCRB transcripts were what got sequenced. Naive, central memory and regulatory T cell samples underwent deep immunoSEQ sequencing, averaging around 3.9 million total reads per sample. Sorted cells were lysed in RLT buffer, and RNA was extracted using DNase-treated RNeasy Micro or Mini kits according to cell number. To prevent cross-contamination, each cell subset was processed individually, whereas patient and healthy donor samples were processed jointly. The immunoSEQ multiplex PCR was used to amplify TCRB sequences from cDNA, yielding 87-bp fragments that span the CDR3 region. The amplicons were sequenced using the Illumina HiSeq platform. The authors' pipeline ran thus. Synthetic template baselines were used to correct PCR bias computationally, reads within Hamming distance 2 were collapsed, and singletons that could not be merged were discarded. Reads were aligned against IMGT so that V, D and J genes, CDR3 length and insertions or deletions at six rearrangement sites could be assigned. Within each subset, clonotype counts were normalized to sorted cell number, after which true diversity and Gini coefficients were computed with the tcR R package. The overlap coefficient, calculated on TCRB nucleotide sequences, was used to measure repertoire sharing. Out-of-frame TCRB sequences from naive cells were analyzed to stand in for the pre-selection repertoire. Sourced from immuneACCESS, this table was stored by TCRdb with only in-frame sequences that have V and J called. A share of the clones is absent; for the studies checked, an unresolved V gene accounts for under half, and the remainder has no known explanation. Clone size and the V and J calls come from that table; the DNA yielded D and trimming. The sample profile shows 600,000 to 700,000 clones; around 12% of them were found once. The top ten hold more than 0.09% of the sample.

The chain uses TRBV7-6 and TRBJ1-3; TRBD1 is possibly the D segment (5 matching bases). Sequencing was carried out using naive CD4+ T cells from blood. The sample's cell subset or site label is to be understood as: true naive CD4+ T cells. This sequence originates from a young man with type 1 diabetes. The DNA reads as follows: TGTGCCAGCAGCCACAGGAAGGGTGTACTTGACACCATATATTTT. Its translation is CASSHRKGVLDTIYF. When the CDR3 is completed using the reference TRBV7-6 and TRBJ1-3 genes on either side, the full variable domain is GAGVSQSPRYKVTKRGQDVALRCDPISGHVSLYWYRQALGQGPEFLTYFNYEAQQDKSGLPNDRFSAERPEGSISTLTIQRTEQRDSAMYRCASSHRKGVLDTIYFGEGSWLTVV.